This is a list of T cell receptor beta chains from one sample in a study of blood T cell repertoires in COVID-19. Generated by immunoSEQ multiplex PCR, the TCRdb table keeps only in-frame clones and is missing some. The sample yields a few hundred thousand clones, approximately 86% seen once. The source material was PBMCs or T cells enriched from blood (not recorded which). These receptors came from a man between 18 and 35 years old with acute COVID-19. The CDR3 runs from the conserved cysteine through the conserved F or W. A D gene is named only where the DNA matches it firmly. Some rows have no size entry. The others give once, few or many, or a class for an expanded clone.

j_call clone_size v_call d_call cdr3_aa cdr3_nt
TRBJ2-2 few TRBV19 TRBD1 CASSRQGDGELFF TGTGCCAGTAGTAGACAGGGGGACGGGGAGCTGTTTTTT
TRBJ2-7 few TRBV28 - CASSSPLPGRSSYEQYF TGTGCCAGCAGTTCCCCGCTTCCAGGGAGGAGCTCCTACGAGCAGTACTTC
TRBJ2-3 - TRBV9 - CASSEPLTDTQYF TGTGCCAGCAGCGAGCCCCTCACAGATACGCAGTATTTT
TRBJ1-2 - TRBV28 TRBD1 CASRDRGPYGYTF TGTGCCAGCAGAGACAGGGGGCCCTATGGCTACACCTTC
TRBJ2-1 once TRBV4-1 TRBD2 CASSNILSGGVNEQFF TGCGCCAGCAGCAACATCTTATCGGGGGGAGTGAATGAGCAGTTCTTC
TRBJ2-7 few TRBV7-9 - CASSYSSSPFEQYF TGTGCCAGCAGCTACTCTTCCTCTCCCTTCGAGCAGTACTTC
TRBJ1-3 - TRBV9 - CASSVSSTASGNTIYF TGTGCCAGCAGCGTATCATCGACAGCTTCTGGAAACACCATATATTTT
TRBJ2-1 - TRBV19 TRBD1 CASSQGAGNEQFF TGTGCCAGTAGTCAGGGGGCAGGAAATGAGCAGTTCTTC
TRBJ2-7 - TRBV5-4 TRBD2 CASSSTSGFYEQYF TGTGCCAGCAGCTCGACTAGCGGTTTCTACGAGCAGTACTTC
TRBJ2-5 - TRBV14 TRBD1 CASSKQGAEETQYF TGTGCCAGCAGCAAACAGGGGGCTGAGGAGACCCAGTACTTC
TRBJ2-4 - TRBV19 TRBD1 CATTNRGAQNIQYF TGTGCCACCACCAACAGGGGGGCTCAAAACATTCAGTACTTC
TRBJ2-2 - TRBV12-5 TRBD2 CASGYSSGTSVHRGAVF TGTGCTAGTGGCTATTCTTCCGGGACTAGCGTACACCGGGGAGCTGTTTTT
TRBJ1-4 - TRBV18 - CASSPRGQPNEKLFF TGTGCCAGCTCGCCCCGTGGGCAGCCTAATGAAAAACTGTTTTTT
TRBJ1-2 - TRBV2 - CASSEITRGGYTF TGTGCCAGCAGTGAAATTACCAGGGGTGGCTACACCTTC
TRBJ2-2 - TRBV7-6 TRBD2 CASSLSASGSVTGELFF TGTGCCAGCAGCTTGAGTGCTAGCGGGAGTGTCACCGGGGAGCTGTTTTTT
TRBJ2-2 few TRBV19 - CASSAAGAEGGELFF TGTGCCAGTAGTGCCGCCGGAGCGGAGGGTGGGGAGCTGTTTTTT
TRBJ2-2 - TRBV2 - CARTQVFF TGTGCCAGAACTCAAGTGTTTTTT
TRBJ2-1 - TRBV24-1 TRBD2 CATSAPSGLFSEQFF TGTGCCACCAGTGCCCCTAGCGGGTTATTTTCTGAGCAGTTCTTC
TRBJ2-5 - TRBV18 TRBD2 CASSPRSGKGETQYF TGTGCCAGCTCACCAAGGAGCGGGAAAGGGGAGACCCAGTACTTC
TRBJ1-1 - TRBV28 - CASSSLGLNTEAFF TGTGCCAGCAGTTCCTTGGGCCTCAACACTGAAGCTTTCTTT
TRBJ1-1 - TRBV6-5 - CASSISGSNTEAFF TGTGCCAGCAGTATCTCAGGTTCGAACACTGAAGCTTTCTTT
TRBJ1-5 - TRBV19 - CASSAYEGQPQHF TGTGCCAGTAGCGCCTATGAGGGCCAGCCCCAGCATTTT
TRBJ2-3 - TRBV30 TRBD2 CAWSVGTSADTQYF TGTGCCTGGAGTGTAGGGACTAGCGCAGATACGCAGTATTTT
TRBJ2-7 - TRBV7-3 TRBD2 CASSMFSGRRDEQYF TGTGCCAGCAGCATGTTTAGCGGGAGGAGAGATGAGCAGTACTTC
TRBJ2-1 - TRBV19 TRBD2 CASSPTSGFYNEQFF TGTGCCAGTAGCCCGACTAGCGGATTCTACAATGAGCAGTTCTTC
TRBJ2-1 - TRBV5-1 TRBD1 CASSQGQGGDEQFF TGCGCCAGCAGTCAGGGACAGGGAGGCGATGAGCAGTTCTTC
TRBJ2-2 - TRBV14 - CASSQGLRQNTGELFF TGTGCCAGCAGCCAAGGGCTAAGACAGAACACCGGGGAGCTGTTTTTT
TRBJ1-3 - TRBV5-1 TRBD1 CASSARTGAGDTIYF TGCGCCAGCAGCGCCAGGACAGGGGCCGGGGACACCATATATTTT
TRBJ2-1 - TRBV30 - CAWSEAGHYLYNEQFF TGTGCCTGGAGTGAAGCGGGACACTACTTATACAATGAGCAGTTCTTC
TRBJ2-1 - TRBV4-1 TRBD1 CASSHIGTGGAGEWRYEQFF TGCGCCAGCAGCCACATAGGGACAGGGGGAGCGGGAGAGTGGCGCTATGAGCAGTTCTTC
TRBJ2-1 - TRBV6-6 TRBD2 CASRIIAGARDDEQFF TGTGCCAGCCGTATAATAGCGGGTGCCCGGGACGATGAGCAGTTCTTC
TRBJ2-7 - TRBV19 TRBD1 CASSIGVGTVYEQYF TGTGCCAGTAGTATAGGAGTAGGGACAGTCTACGAGCAGTACTTC
TRBJ2-7 - TRBV28 - CASSPQGEQYF TGTGCCAGCAGCCCCCAGGGCGAGCAGTACTTC
TRBJ1-1 once TRBV18 TRBD1 CASSPNRGHTEAFF TGTGCCAGCTCACCAAACAGGGGTCACACTGAAGCTTTCTTT
TRBJ2-5 once TRBV28 TRBD1 CASSLNDREPQETQYF TGTGCCAGCAGTTTAAATGACAGGGAACCCCAAGAGACCCAGTACTTC
TRBJ2-1 - TRBV29-1 TRBD2 CSVDLLAGLFF TGCAGCGTTGATCTCCTAGCGGGTCTGTTCTTC
TRBJ2-4 - TRBV4-3 - CASSQDIAKNIQYF TGCGCCAGCAGCCAAGATATTGCCAAAAACATTCAGTACTTC
TRBJ1-6 - TRBV27 TRBD1 CASSPPDRVGSPLHF TGTGCCAGCAGTCCCCCAGACAGGGTTGGATCACCCCTCCACTTT
TRBJ1-3 - TRBV3-1/TRBV3-2 - CASRLQNSGNTIYF TGTGCCAGCCGACTGCAAAACTCTGGAAACACCATATATTTT
TRBJ2-7 - TRBV11-2 TRBD2 CASSLRTSGNLYEQYF TGTGCCAGCAGCTTAAGGACTAGCGGAAACCTTTACGAGCAGTACTTC
TRBJ1-1 few TRBV19 - CASSSYSDMNTEAFF TGTGCCAGTAGTTCCTACAGTGACATGAACACTGAAGCTTTCTTT
TRBJ1-6 few TRBV3-1/TRBV3-2 - CASSQEPGGYNSPLHF TGTGCCAGCAGCCAAGAGCCGGGGGGGTATAATTCACCCCTCCACTTT
TRBJ1-1 - TRBV9 - CASSDGGGAPTAFF TGTGCCAGCAGCGACGGGGGAGGGGCTCCCACGGCTTTCTTT
TRBJ1-1 - TRBV28 - CASSLRRNTEAFF TGTGCCAGCAGTTTACGCAGGAACACTGAAGCTTTCTTT
TRBJ1-3 - TRBV10-3 - CAIMEDDGRRGNTIYF TGTGCCATCATGGAGGATGACGGGCGAAGGGGAAACACCATATATTTT
TRBJ2-5 - TRBV7-6 - CASSPERRGPAETQYF TGTGCCAGCAGCCCCGAGCGCAGGGGACCGGCAGAGACCCAGTACTTC
TRBJ2-1 - TRBV7-2 TRBD2 CASTRLAGDVGQFF TGTGCCAGCACCCGACTAGCGGGAGATGTTGGGCAGTTCTTC
TRBJ2-7 - TRBV29-1 TRBD1 CSGGTGASYEQYF TGCAGCGGAGGGACAGGCGCCTCCTACGAGCAGTACTTC
TRBJ2-7 - TRBV29-1 - CSVEGATGPDSYEQYF TGCAGCGTTGAAGGGGCAACAGGGCCAGACTCCTACGAGCAGTACTTC
TRBJ2-3 few TRBV7-9 TRBD1 CASSPQAGTAYKADTQYF TGTGCCAGCAGCCCTCAGGCCGGGACAGCCTATAAGGCAGATACGCAGTATTTT
TRBJ2-7 - TRBV9 - CASSVGTGNYEQYF TGTGCCAGCAGCGTAGGAACAGGGAACTACGAGCAGTACTTC
TRBJ2-7 - TRBV28 TRBD2 CASSLILAESYEQYF TGTGCCAGCAGCCTAATACTAGCGGAGTCCTACGAGCAGTACTTC
TRBJ2-7 - TRBV5-6 - CASSETSYEQYF TGTGCCAGCTCTGAGACTAGCTACGAGCAGTACTTC
TRBJ2-7 once TRBV27 TRBD2 CASRRLAGVWEQYF TGTGCCAGCAGACGACTAGCGGGAGTCTGGGAGCAGTACTTC